These T cell receptor beta chains were read from a single sample in a study of graft-versus-host responses after intestinal transplantation. Produced via immunoSEQ multiplex PCR; TCRdb's table is partial and in-frame only. The sample consists of about 98,000 clones, more than 75% of them appearing once. The sample was PBMCs, taken 255 days after intestinal transplant. The source of these receptors is a human patient who received an intestinal transplant, so some T cells may come from the graft donor. The CDR3 runs from the conserved cysteine through the conserved F or W. A D gene is named only where the DNA matches it firmly. Some rows have no size entry. The others give once, few or many, or a class for an expanded clone.

TRBJ2-3 . TRBV21-1 . TGTGCCAGCAGCAAAGGGGTGGGGGCGAGCACAGATACGCAGTATTTT CASSKGVGASTDTQYF
TRBJ2-1 . TRBV9 TRBD2 TGTGCCAGCAGCCCGAGGACTAGCGCCTCCTACAATGAGCAGTTCTTC CASSPRTSASYNEQFF
TRBJ1-4 . TRBV27 TRBD1 TGTGCCAGCAGCCTGGGACAGACGTTGGGAAAACTGTTTTTT CASSLGQTLGKLFF
TRBJ2-5 . TRBV28 TRBD2 TGTGCCAGCAGTTTATACACTAGCGGAAAAGAGACCCAGTACTTC CASSLYTSGKETQYF
TRBJ2-7 . TRBV4-1 . TGCGCCAGCAGCCCCGGGACAACCTACGAGCAGTACTTC CASSPGTTYEQYF
TRBJ2-3 . TRBV5-6 . TGTGCCAGCCTACTTCAGGGAACAGATACGCAGTATTTT CASLLQGTDTQYF
TRBJ1-4 few TRBV28 TRBD1 TGTGCCAGCAGCCCCGGGACAGCAGCAGAAAAACTGTTTTTT CASSPGTAAEKLFF
TRBJ1-5 . TRBV13 TRBD1 TGTGCCAGCAGCTTTGGACAGGGATTGGGACGGAACAATCAGCCCCAGCATTTT CASSFGQGLGRNNQPQHF
TRBJ1-4 . TRBV7-9 TRBD1 TGTGCCAGCAGCGGCCGGGACAGGAAAGATGAAAAACTGTTTTTT CASSGRDRKDEKLFF
TRBJ2-1 . TRBV4-2 . TGTGCCAGCAGCCAAGGGAATGAGCAGTTCTTC CASSQGNEQFF
TRBJ1-1 once TRBV19 TRBD1 TGTGCCAGTAGTATAGATCCGGGGACAGTGAACACTGAAGCTTTCTTT CASSIDPGTVNTEAFF
TRBJ2-4 . TRBV5-6 . TGTGCCAGCAGCTCCCAGGGAAACAAAAACATTCAGTACTTC CASSSQGNKNIQYF
TRBJ2-2 . TRBV5-1 TRBD1 TGCGCCAGCAGCTCCCGGACAGGGGCCAACACCGGGGAGCTGTTTTTT CASSSRTGANTGELFF
TRBJ1-2 few TRBV29-1 . TGCAGCGTTGAAAACAGGGCCTCTAACTATGGCTACACCTTC CSVENRASNYGYTF
TRBJ2-7 once TRBV7-4 . TGTGCCAGCAACTCAAGGGGGGAGAGCTCCTACGAGCAGTACTTC CASNSRGESSYEQYF
TRBJ2-2 . TRBV4-1 TRBD2 TGCGCCAGCAGCCGTATAGCGGGAGTCCCCGGGGAGCTGTTTTTT CASSRIAGVPGELFF
TRBJ1-4 . TRBV28 . TGTGCCAGCACCCCCTCAAAGCACGGGACCAACGGAAAACTGTTTTTT CASTPSKHGTNGKLFF
TRBJ2-7 . TRBV2 . TGTGCCAGCAGTGAGGCAGAACAAGGGCAGTACTTC CASSEAEQGQYF
TRBJ2-3 . TRBV27 TRBD1 TGTGCCAGCAGTTTTTATGGGACAGGGGGAGATACGCAGTATTTT CASSFYGTGGDTQYF
TRBJ2-1 . TRBV7-2 . TGTGCCAGCAGCTTTTACACACCACACCTCTACAATGAGCAGTTCTTC CASSFYTPHLYNEQFF
TRBJ1-4 . TRBV10-2 . TGCGCCAGCAGGACCTTGTCAGGGAGTAATGAAAAACTGTTTTTT CASRTLSGSNEKLFF
TRBJ1-1 . TRBV7-9 . TGTGCCAGCAGCACGACCTTTACAGGGCCGGGGAACACTGAAGCTTTCTTT CASSTTFTGPGNTEAFF
TRBJ2-1 . TRBV7-3 . TGTGCCAGCAGCTTAAGCAATCACAATGAGCAGTTCTTC CASSLSNHNEQFF
TRBJ1-1 once TRBV27 TRBD1 TGTGCCAGCAGTTCTGTATACAGGGGGGGGAACACTGAAGCTTTCTTT CASSSVYRGGNTEAFF
TRBJ2-2 . TRBV9 TRBD2 TGTGCCAGGCGTATAGCGGGAGGCCGGGAGCTGTTTTTT CARRIAGGRELFF
TRBJ1-5 . TRBV30 . TGTGCCTGGAGCGTTACCGGGGAGCCCCAGCATTTT CAWSVTGEPQHF
TRBJ2-3 once TRBV9 . TGTGCCAGCAGCGTCGGCCGGGACTCCTACACAGATACGCAGTATTTT CASSVGRDSYTDTQYF
TRBJ2-7 . TRBV4-2 . TGTGCCAGCAGCCAAGGAGAAAATTTGGGGATAGGGCAGTACTTC CASSQGENLGIGQYF
TRBJ2-6 . TRBV28 . TGTGCCAGCAGTTTACGCCGGCAGGGCCTCTCTGGGGCCAACGTCCTGACTTTC CASSLRRQGLSGANVLTF
TRBJ1-6 . TRBV27 . TGTGCCAGCAGTTTACAAGGTCCAGCTTATAATTCACCCCTCCACTTT CASSLQGPAYNSPLHF
TRBJ1-4 few TRBV7-9 . TGTGCCAGCAGCTTGGGCAGGGCAACTAATGAAAAACTGTTTTTT CASSLGRATNEKLFF
TRBJ1-1 once TRBV5-1 TRBD1 TGCGCCAGCAGCTTGTCGAGTACAGGGGGCGTTTTGGCTTTCTTT CASSLSSTGGVLAFF
TRBJ1-2 . TRBV9 TRBD1 TGTGCCAGCAGCCAGGGGGGGCCGACGGTGCTCTATGGCTACACCTTC CASSQGGPTVLYGYTF
TRBJ2-2 . TRBV19 . TGTGCCAGTAGTATAGGCCCCCGCGCAGCGAACACCGGGGAGCTGTTTTTT CASSIGPRAANTGELFF
TRBJ2-1 . TRBV6-6 . TGTGCCAGCAGTTACTCAACGGGACTGCCTAATGAGCAGTTCTTC CASSYSTGLPNEQFF
TRBJ2-2 . TRBV28 . TGTGCCAGCAGTAACAGGGTCGGCGGGGAGCTGTTTTTT CASSNRVGGELFF
TRBJ2-5 . TRBV7-2 TRBD2 TGTGCCAGCAGCCCTCGGACTAGCGTGGAGACCCAGTACTTC CASSPRTSVETQYF
TRBJ1-2 . TRBV5-1 TRBD1 TGCGCCAGCAGCTTGGTTTCGGGACAGGGAAGAGGCTTATGGGGCTACACCTTC CASSLVSGQGRGLWGYTF
TRBJ1-6 . TRBV5-1 . TGCGCCAGCAGCTTGACGGAGGATAATTCACCCCTCCACTTT CASSLTEDNSPLHF
TRBJ2-2 once TRBV11-3 . TGTGCCAGCAGCTTAAGAGCGAACACCGGGGAGCTGTTTTTT CASSLRANTGELFF
TRBJ1-2 . TRBV29-1 . TGCAGCGTTGAACCTTCTTCGGGGGGCTACACCTTC CSVEPSSGGYTF
TRBJ1-5 once TRBV10-1 . TGCGCCAGCAGGGCCAAGAGTTATAGCAATCAGCCCCAGCATTTT CASRAKSYSNQPQHF
TRBJ1-4 . TRBV9 . TGTGCCAGTCCCCACGGTAATGAAAAACTGTTTTTT CASPHGNEKLFF
TRBJ1-1 . TRBV28 . TGTGCCAGCAGTTTGGAGTTGGGGGCTGAAGCTTTCTTT CASSLELGAEAFF
TRBJ1-1 once TRBV6-5 . TGTGCCAGCAGTTACTCGAGCGAGCAGAAAGCTTTCTTT CASSYSSEQKAFF
TRBJ1-5 . TRBV21-1 . TGTGCCAGCAGCAAAAATATAACGGGGGGCAATCAGCCCCAGCATTTT CASSKNITGGNQPQHF
TRBJ1-2 . TRBV27 TRBD1 TGTGCCAGCAGTTTCGGACAGGGTTATGGCTACACCTTC CASSFGQGYGYTF
TRBJ1-3 few TRBV5-1 . TGCGCCAGCAGCTTGGGGGCTGGAAACACCATATATTTT CASSLGAGNTIYF
TRBJ1-1 few TRBV19 . TGTGCCAGTCAACGGGAGGGGACTGAAGCTTTCTTT CASQREGTEAFF
TRBJ1-4 once TRBV6-1 TRBD1 TGTGCCAGCACTCCGCTCGACAGGGCTAATGAAAAACTGTTTTTT CASTPLDRANEKLFF
TRBJ1-5 . TRBV6-5 . TGTGCCAGCAGTTTCGGGGGGCGAAATCAGCCCCAGCATTTT CASSFGGRNQPQHF
TRBJ1-1 many TRBV19 . TGTGCCACTCACTCCAGAGGGTACACTGAAGCTTTCTTT CATHSRGYTEAFF
TRBJ1-2 . TRBV15 TRBD1 TGTGCCGCCAGCGGATGGGACAGGGAAAGGGCCTATGGCTACACCTTC CAASGWDRERAYGYTF
TRBJ2-5 . TRBV11-2 . TGTGCCAGCAGCCTCCTTAACTTTGGGTCTCTCCAAGAGACCCAGTACTTC CASSLLNFGSLQETQYF
TRBJ1-2 . TRBV6-5 . TGTGCCAGCAGCCCCTGGGAGGGGAACTATGGCTACACCTTC CASSPWEGNYGYTF
TRBJ2-5 . TRBV6-5 . TGTGCCAGCAGCGGGGACAACCAAGAGACCCAGTACTTC CASSGDNQETQYF
TRBJ2-1 . TRBV19 TRBD1 TGTGCCAGTAGACCAACCGGGACAGTCGAGAATGAGCAGTTCTTC CASRPTGTVENEQFF
TRBJ2-7 . TRBV28 . TGTGCCAGCAGTGAACCTACAGGGGGGGGCTACGAGCAGTACTTC CASSEPTGGGYEQYF
TRBJ2-2 . TRBV14 . TGTGCCAGCAGCCAAGATCCACAAGGGGCGAGGGCCGGGGAGCTGTTTTTT CASSQDPQGARAGELFF